This T cell receptor (beta chain) was obtained from a study of CD8+CD57+ T cells in acquired aplastic anemia. Genomic DNA, the template, was used for profiling of the TCR beta VDJ and CDR3. TCRdb passed the reads through MiXCR, listing each CDR3 protein once. The sample yields about 180,000 distinct CDR3 sequences, more than 45% seen once. Selection for sequencing was limited to patients who had shown CD8+CD57+ cell expansion by flow cytometry. The CDR3 is made up of 12 amino acids. V lost 6 bases and J 4 bases, leaving 13 bases between the germline ends. Germline-derived CDR1 and CDR2 are DFQATT and SNEGSKA (reference sequence).

The sample consisted of sorted CD4+, CD8+, or CD8+CD57+ T cells (not recorded which) from PBMCs. The rearrangement links TRBV20-1 to TRBJ2-7; either TRBD1 or TRBD2 may supply D (5 bases each). The receptor was derived from a human donor with aplastic anemia. CDR3 DNA: TGCAGTGCCGGGACGACCGGGTACGAGCAGTACTTC. It translates to CSAGTTGYEQYF.